This section outlines one TCR beta chain sequence together with its context. Its antigen remains unidentified. This sample is drawn from a study of a mutant IDH1 vaccine in newly diagnosed glioma. Across the whole study: Across weeks 1, 3, 5, 7, 11, 15, 19 and 23, patients received a vaccination each time, eight in all. Receipt of radiotherapy, temozolomide, or both preceded the study, and most received both. Study results and caveats: Seemingly, top peripheral T cell clonotype changes bore no relation to pseudoprogression.

This CDR3 has 12 residues. V was clipped by 3 bases and J by 6 bases, with 8 bases between them. From germline, CDR1 is SGHNT and CDR2 YYREEE (reference sequence). The table came from immunoSEQ multiplex PCR; TCRdb's copy has only in-frame clones and leaves some out. The repertoire holds approximately 67,000 clones, with 84% as singletons. Time point of the sample: week 23, last vaccination. All doses held 300 ug of mutant IDH1 20-mer peptide, with topical imiquimod. In every donor, the tumor was a new WHO grade 3 or 4 IDH1-mutant, ATRX-lost astrocytoma. This receptor was taken from a man between 18 and 35 years old with glioma. Sequenced here: PBMCs, sampled from a glioma patient whose treatment included an IDH1 peptide vaccine. The chain recombines TRBV5-4 with TRBJ2-3; either TRBD1 or TRBD2 may fit D (5 bases each). The CDR3 sequence is CASSWGGDTQYF. For the CDR3, the DNA is TGTGCCAGCAGCTGGGGCGGGGATACGCAGTATTTT. Full variable domain (remainder filled in from reference TRBV5-4 and TRBJ2-3): ETGVTQSPTHLIKTRGQQVTLRCSSQSGHNTVSWYQQALGQGPQFIFQYYREEENGRGNFPPRFSGLQFPNYSSELNVNALELDDSALYLCASSWGGDTQYFGPGTRLTVL.